This TCR beta chain was profiled in a study of regulatory T cells in long-lasting Graves disease (dated by TCRdb to about 2021). About the full investigation: Persistent Graves' disease meant more than 5 years of antithyroid drug treatment with TSH receptor autoantibodies that stayed positive. The study was conducted in China and was registered as a clinical trial. In the clinical cohort, patients with persistent Graves' disease had used antithyroid drugs for an average of roughly ten years. A total of roughly 35 samples underwent TCR sequencing: some 13 from persistent and roughly 20 from newly diagnosed Graves' disease patients. This study used TCR sequencing and RNA sequencing of peripheral blood to compare persistent Graves' disease patients against newly diagnosed Graves' disease patients.

V gives up 4 bases and J gives up 4 bases, and the segment between their germline ends measures 10 bases. CDR1 SQVTM and CDR2 ANQGSEA were looked up in the germline V gene. From the cysteine through the phenylalanine, the CDR3 covers 12 amino acids. Only the CDR3 DNA is retained, 36 bases long and in frame from the first base. Turning to this clonotype: Its cognate antigen has yet to be identified. Per-base quality was not reported, and no clone a single base away is much larger than it.

The method was multiplex PCR. These reads were obtained on an Illumina HiSeq 4000. TCR beta libraries were built with iRepertoire HTBI primers and Arm-PCR amplification of CDR3 regions. Gel purification was performed on PCR products prior to sequencing. Per the original workflow: A total of roughly 67 TRBV and some 15 TRBJ segments were identified across samples and were used for gene usage analysis of CDR3 amino acid clonotypes. Filtered high-quality paired reads were merged into contigs using COPE and FqMerger. BLAST was used to align contigs to IMGT TRBV, TRBD and TRBJ reference genes, and CDR3 was defined according to IMGT. Any clonotype with a frequency above 0.1% was classified as a highly expanded clone. Shannon entropy was used to measure repertoire diversity, and the Gini coefficient was used to measure V-J evenness. Public clonotypes were defined as clonotypes shared by more than one individual. TCRdb reran the public reads through fastp at Q25 and MiXCR, keeping productive beta chains. Identical CDR3 proteins give one entry, which carries the most common genes and DNA. Here the V and J calls rest on TCRdb's processing, not on the authors' analysis. This sample gives around 460,000 distinct CDR3 sequences in total; around a fifth of them show up just once. The leading ten clones occupy around 13% of the sample.

The sample's time point label, in plain terms: persistent/refractory GD, antithyroid drugs over 5 years with positive TRAb. RNA was extracted from PBMCs in TRIzol for both TCR sequencing and RNA sequencing. Graves' disease was diagnosed according to American Thyroid Association guidelines. Recruitment of patients was carried out at an endocrinology department in Xi'an, China. Each patient gave approximately 8.8 milliliters of peripheral blood, collected in an EDTA anticoagulant tube. Ficoll Paque Plus density gradient separation was used to isolate PBMCs, and no additional T cell sorting was done. An Agilent 2100 Bioanalyzer and agarose gel were used to check RNA quality, while a NanoDrop 2000 measured RNA concentration. Overall study outcomes, separate from this receptor: Patients with persistent disease shared more public clonotypes (around 3,000) than newly diagnosed patients did (about 970). Compared with newly diagnosed patients, persistent Graves' disease patients had lower TCR Shannon entropy and fewer highly expanded clones, which suggests clonal expansion. Persistent disease showed preferential use of TRBV28, TRBJ1-2 and TRBJ2-5, whereas newly diagnosed disease favored TRBV20-1 and TRBJ2-1. Sequencing and analysis were restricted to the TCR beta chain. Peripheral blood alone was examined, since thyroid tissue, which constituted the primary lesion, could not be accessed. The small sample size was acknowledged by the authors as a limitation that may reduce accuracy.

This receptor was obtained from a female donor with Graves disease. This receptor chain uses TRBV29-1 and TRBJ1-1, and perhaps TRBD1 as D gene, on 6 matching bases. This specimen was peripheral blood mononuclear cells (PBMCs), taken when the disease was refractory, from a patient treated with antithyroid drugs. The CDR3 region: CSVVRGLTEAFF. DNA sequence: TGCAGCGTTGTTCGGGGGCTCACTGAAGCTTTCTTT.